Presented here are 24 T cell receptor beta chains from one specimen sequenced in a study of cytomegalovirus exposure and HLA in healthy donors. PCR primers comprised 60 Vbeta and 13 Jbeta primers. The method was immunoSEQ multiplex PCR; TCRdb's version includes in-frame clones alone and lacks a portion of them. Among about 160,000 clones listed, approximately 80% were seen once. Input material: PBMCs. These TCRs come from a man in his fifties or sixties in good health and CMV-seropositive.

This clone was picked up one time. The rearrangement uses TRBV4-1 and TRBJ2-7, with D possibly being TRBD2 (7 bases). V lost 4 bases to trimming and J lost 7 bases, with 20 bases between them. CDR1 and CDR2 from the germline V gene are MGHRA and YSYEKL. CDR3 length: 15 amino acids. This chain's CDR3 is CASSRNPQGGREQYF. The CDR3 bases are TGCGCCAGCAGCCGGAACCCACAGGGCGGGAGAGAGCAGTACTTC.

Here the CDR3 reads CASSFLRDRQTDTQYF. CDR3 bases: TGTGCCAGCAGCTTCCTCCGGGACAGGCAAACAGATACGCAGTATTTT. This chain connects TRBV7-6 to TRBJ2-3; 8 bases match TRBD1. With 3 bases clipped from V and 3 bases from J, the junction kept 8 bases outside the gene matches. CDR1 is SGHVS, CDR2 FNYEAQ, per germline. The CDR3 covers 16 residues.

This chain joins TRBV5-4 and TRBJ2-1; 8 nucleotides agree with TRBD1. Per germline, CDR1 SGHNT and CDR2 YYREEE (reference sequence). With 4 bases clipped from V and 4 bases from J, the junction kept 7 bases outside the gene matches. CDR3 length: 15 residues. Here the CDR3 reads CASSAGQGLYNEQFF. CDR3 in DNA: TGTGCCAGCAGCGCAGGACAGGGATTATACAATGAGCAGTTCTTC.

The chain recombines TRBV30 with TRBJ2-7; 7 nucleotides align to TRBD2. Trimming at V came to 4 bases and at J to 0 bases, leaving 9 bases not matched to a gene. Germline V gives CDR1 GTSNPN, CDR2 SVGIG (reference sequence). There are 15 residues in the CDR3. CDR3 nucleotide sequence: TGTGCCTGGAATCCCCAAGCGGGGCGCTCCTACGAGCAGTACTTC. It codes for CAWNPQAGRSYEQYF.

This chain uses TRBV13 with TRBJ2-3, with a tentative D call TRBD2 (5 bases). The CDR3 is made up of 12 amino acids. Germline assignment: CDR1 PRHDT and CDR2 FYEKMQ (reference sequence). Trimming shortened V by 3 bases and J by 6 bases, and 7 bases separated the two germline ends. CDR3 sequence reads: CASSFGVDTQYF. As DNA, the CDR3 is TGTGCCAGCAGCTTCGGGGTCGATACGCAGTATTTT. The full variable domain, its missing parts supplied by reference TRBV13 and TRBJ2-3, is AAGVIQSPRHLIKEKRETATLKCYPIPRHDTVYWYQQGPGQDPQFLISFYEKMQSDKGSIPDRFSAQQFSDYHSELNMSSLELGDSALYFCASSFGVDTQYFGPGTRLTVL.

The CDR3 nucleotides read TGCGCCAGCAGCGCGACTAGCGGGGGGGCAGATACGCAGTATTTT. Translating gives CASSATSGGADTQYF. This chain joins TRBV5-1 and TRBJ2-3, with 14 bases matching TRBD2. This CDR3 contains 15 residues. Germline V gene lookup returns CDR1 SGHRS and CDR2 YFSETQ. J lost 4 bases, V lost 4 bases, and 2 bases had no gene match.

The J gene is TRBJ2-7, the V gene TRBV29-1; 10 positions agree with TRBD1. After removal of 6 bases from V and 5 bases from J, the junction contained 7 bases not matched to a gene. This CDR3 is built from 13 residues. Germline assignment: CDR1 SQVTM and CDR2 ANQGSEA. The CDR3 DNA follows: TGCAGCGTCTTACCGGGACAGGGGCACGAGCAGTACTTC. The encoded protein is CSVLPGQGHEQYF.

The V and J genes are TRBV6-5 and TRBJ1-1, with D maybe TRBD1 (5 bases). Trimming left V 0 bases short and J 3 bases short, with 11 bases between. The CDR3 extends over 15 amino acids. CDR1 is MNHEY, CDR2 SVGAGI, per germline. The CDR3 here is CASSYSRTQYTEAFF. CDR3 in DNA: TGTGCCAGCAGTTACTCAAGGACACAGTACACTGAAGCTTTCTTT.

This chain joins TRBV5-1 and TRBJ1-4; perhaps TRBD1 as D (5 bases). The CDR3 length is 14 residues. V was cut by 1 base and J by 6 bases, with 10 bases left in between. CDR1 is SGHRS, CDR2 YFSETQ, per germline. CDR3 region: CASSLLGGDEKLFF. The CDR3 DNA is TGCGCCAGCAGCTTGTTGGGGGGGGATGAAAAACTGTTTTTT.

As DNA, the CDR3 is TGTGCCAGTAGGGCCTGGGGACAGGCCAACTATGGCTACACCTTC. Protein: CASRAWGQANYGYTF. The chain combines TRBV19 with TRBJ1-2, with TRBD1 identical over 8 bases. This CDR3 contains 15 residues. Germline-derived CDR1 and CDR2 are LNHDA and SQIVND (reference sequence). The J segment lost 2 bases and the V segment lost 6 bases, leaving 8 bases of the junction unmatched.

V gene TRBV6-5 combines with J gene TRBJ2-7; weak D call: TRBD1 (6 bases). Deletions cut 6 bases from V and 3 bases from J, with 9 bases between. The CDR3 length is 12 residues. Germline assignment: CDR1 MNHEY and CDR2 SVGAGI. The CDR3 DNA reads TGTGCCAGCAGCCAGGACAGCTACGAGCAGTACTTC. It translates to CASSQDSYEQYF.

The chain is built from TRBV6-6 and TRBJ2-1, with D maybe TRBD2 (5 bases). Between the trimmed V and J ends, which lost 6 bases and 5 bases, there was a span of 14 bases. Germline CDR1 reads MNHNY; CDR2 reads SVGAGI (reference sequence). The CDR3 covers 14 residues. The CDR3 loop reads CASSYRLLHNEQFF. The CDR3, as DNA: TGTGCCAGCAGCTACAGACTACTTCACAATGAGCAGTTCTTC.

The chain combines TRBV27 with TRBJ1-3, with 7 bases aligning to TRBD1. The ends lost 3 bases at V and 4 bases at J; junction bases unmatched: 21. Germline V gene sequence: CDR1 MNHEY, CDR2 SMNVEV (reference sequence). The CDR3 totals 20 residues. CDR3 loop: CASSFQGRDRPSFGGNTIYF. DNA of the CDR3: TGTGCCAGCAGTTTTCAAGGCCGGGACAGACCCTCCTTTGGAGGAAACACCATATATTTT.

The chain recombines TRBV2 with TRBJ2-3; 8 bases agree with TRBD2. Germline V lookup: CDR1 SNHLY, CDR2 FYNNEI. With V trimmed by 6 bases and J by 4 bases, 9 bases remained unmatched. This CDR3 spans 15 amino acids. This CDR3 reads CASRETSVGADTQYF. The CDR3 coding sequence is TGTGCCAGCAGGGAGACTAGCGTGGGCGCAGATACGCAGTATTTT.

V gene TRBV7-2 combines with J gene TRBJ2-2; 7 nucleotides agree with TRBD2. Trimming removed 2 bases from V and 7 bases from J; junction bases left unmatched: 7. Germline V gene sequence: CDR1 SGHTA, CDR2 FQGNSA. The CDR3 runs 15 residues. The CDR3 sequence is CASSLRWGGFGELFF. The DNA for the CDR3 is TGTGCCAGCAGCTTACGGTGGGGGGGGTTCGGGGAGCTGTTTTTT. Looking up the rest from reference TRBV7-2 and TRBJ2-2 gives the full variable domain: GAGVSQSPSNKVTEKGKDVELRCDPISGHTALYWYRQSLGQGLEFLIYFQGNSAPDKSGLPSDRFSAERTGGSVSTLTIQRTQQEDSAVYLCASSLRWGGFGELFFGEGSRLTVL.

The rearrangement joins TRBV10-2 to TRBJ2-5; D is perhaps TRBD2 (6 bases). The CDR3 sequence is 16 residues long. The germline V gene encodes CDR1 WSHSY and CDR2 SAAADI. The V gene lost 2 bases and the J gene lost 1 base, with 14 bases spanning the gap. This chain's CDR3 is CASSEARGDSQETQYF. CDR3 nucleotide sequence: TGCGCCAGCAGTGAGGCTAGAGGGGACTCCCAAGAGACCCAGTACTTC.

The chain employs TRBV27 and TRBJ1-1; 11 bases fit TRBD1. V was clipped by 2 bases and J by 7 bases; unmatched bases: 3. Germline CDR1 MNHEY, CDR2 SMNVEV (reference sequence). The length of the CDR3 is 14 residues. The CDR3 region is CASSLGTGGLEAFF. CDR3 nucleotide sequence: TGTGCCAGCAGTTTAGGGACAGGGGGACTTGAAGCTTTCTTT.

The gene calls are TRBV6-1 and TRBJ1-5; D is perhaps TRBD1 (6 bases). Per germline, CDR1 MNHNS and CDR2 SASEGT. The V end lost 7 bases, the J end lost 4 bases, and 17 bases lay between the germline ends. The CDR3 has 15 amino acids. CDR3 nucleotides: TGTGCCAGCAACGACCCCGGGACATCAAATCAGCCCCAGCATTTT. Its protein is CASNDPGTSNQPQHF.

The chain combines TRBV18 with TRBJ2-7; the D is unclear. Between the trimmed V and J ends, which lost 5 bases and 9 bases, there was a span of 14 bases. CDR1 is KGHSH, CDR2 LQKENI, per germline. The CDR3 sequence is 12 residues long. The CDR3 DNA reads TGTGCCAGCTCAACAGACCCCGCATGGCAGTACTTC. It codes for CASSTDPAWQYF.

The rearrangement uses TRBV28 and TRBJ2-1; 15 bases line up with TRBD2. The CDR3 totals 20 residues. Trimming removed 1 base from V and 2 bases from J; junction bases left unmatched: 9. Germline V CDR1 and CDR2: MDHEN, SYDVKM. DNA of the CDR3: TGTGCCAGCAGTTTATTTCGTCCCGGGACTAGCGGGGGGCCCTACAATGAGCAGTTCTTC. Translation gives CASSLFRPGTSGGPYNEQFF.

This clone was found a few times. The gene calls are TRBV19 and TRBJ2-1, with 8 bases lining up with TRBD2. There are 14 residues in the CDR3. Germline V CDR1 and CDR2: LNHDA, SQIVND (reference sequence). The J segment lost 3 bases and the V segment lost 6 bases, leaving 4 bases of the junction unmatched. The CDR3 loop reads CASSLGGDYNEQFF. CDR3 nucleotide sequence: TGTGCCAGTAGCCTCGGGGGGGACTACAATGAGCAGTTCTTC.

The chain employs TRBV4-2 and TRBJ2-3; 8 bases fit TRBD2. This CDR3 has 16 residues. The germline CDR1 and CDR2 sequences are LGHNA and YNFKEQ. Unmatched junction bases numbered 3, after V lost 0 bases and J lost 1 base. The CDR3: CASSQDKLAGTDTQYF. As DNA, the CDR3 is TGTGCCAGCAGCCAAGATAAACTAGCGGGCACAGATACGCAGTATTTT.

This rearrangement joins TRBV9 to TRBJ2-4; D remains unclear. CDR3 size: 17 residues. Germline assignment: CDR1 SGDLS and CDR2 YYNGEE. The V and J ends lost 2 bases and 1 base respectively, with 16 bases between them. Written as DNA, the CDR3 is TGTGCCAGCAGCGTCCTAGACTCACCTATGGCCAAAAACATTCAGTACTTC. Amino acid sequence: CASSVLDSPMAKNIQYF. Drawing the rest from reference TRBV9 and TRBJ2-4, the complete variable domain is DSGVTQTPKHLITATGQRVTLRCSPRSGDLSVYWYQQSLDQGLQFLIQYYNGEERAKGNILERFSAQQFPDLHSELNLSSLELGDSALYFCASSVLDSPMAKNIQYFGAGTRLSVL.

The chain is built from TRBV5-6 and TRBJ2-3; 7 positions match TRBD1. Germline V gene sequence: CDR1 SGHDT, CDR2 YYEEEE. V trimming: 0 bases; J trimming: 1 base; junction bases outside the gene matches: 5. This CDR3 spans 16 amino acids. CDR3 region: CASSLVKGARTDTQYF. CDR3 coding DNA: TGTGCCAGCAGCTTGGTGAAGGGGGCCCGCACAGATACGCAGTATTTT.